One and the same sample provided the 16 T cell receptor beta chains below, sequenced in a study of T cell changes during pregnancy in multiple sclerosis. The repertoire was sequenced with immunoSEQ multiplex PCR; TCRdb's copy has only in-frame clones and lacks some. The sample includes around 61,000 clones, more than 75% of them seen just once. The specimen comprised peripheral blood, sampled in the third trimester of pregnancy. Every receptor here comes from a female donor in good health, enrolled as a control in a pregnancy study.

V usage is TRBV7-8 and J usage is TRBJ2-7, with a possible D match to TRBD1 (5 bases). V gave up 5 bases and J gave up 6 bases, with 20 bases separating them. The CDR3 runs 15 residues. CDR1 is SGHVS, CDR2 FQNEAQ, per germline. CDR3 protein: CASSGNPVQDAEQYF. Here the CDR3 DNA reads TGTGCCAGCAGCGGAAACCCCGTACAGGATGCCGAGCAGTACTTC.

The chain carries TRBV4-2 and TRBJ1-5; a weak D match, TRBD1 (5 bases). Germline lookup yields CDR1 LGHNA and CDR2 YNFKEQ. The CDR3 has 14 amino acids. Trimming took 4 bases from V and 4 from J, leaving 11 bases between them. Here the CDR3 reads CASSLKDRNQPQHF. CDR3 sequence (DNA): TGTGCCAGCAGCCTAAAAGACAGAAATCAGCCCCAGCATTTT.

This chain connects TRBV14 to TRBJ1-2; 8 bases map to TRBD1. V shed 4 bases, J shed 4 bases, and the junction held 2 bases outside the gene matches. Germline CDR1 reads SGHDN; CDR2 reads FVKESK. The CDR3 covers 13 residues. CDR3 region: CASSPDRAYGYTF. Here the CDR3 DNA reads TGTGCCAGCAGCCCGGACAGGGCCTATGGCTACACCTTC.

The chain uses TRBV5-4 and TRBJ2-1; the D gene is possibly TRBD1 (6 bases). The length of the CDR3 is 14 residues. Trimming stripped 3 bases from V and 5 bases from J, with 12 bases between. Germline V gene data show CDR1 as SGHNT and CDR2 as YYREEE (reference sequence). The chain's CDR3 is CASSSQGSHNEQFF. The CDR3 DNA is TGTGCCAGCAGCTCTCAGGGGTCGCACAATGAGCAGTTCTTC.

The rearrangement joins TRBV6-6 to TRBJ2-5; 11 positions agree with TRBD1. V was pared by 3 bases and J by 5 bases, with 5 bases of the junction left unmatched. CDR1 MNHNY and CDR2 SVGAGI come from the germline V gene (reference sequence). The CDR3 is 15 amino acids. CDR3 coding DNA: TGTGCCAGCAGTTATCGGCGGGACAGGGGGGAGACCCAGTACTTC. Residues: CASSYRRDRGETQYF.

The J gene is TRBJ2-7, the V gene TRBV5-5; 9 bases are shared with TRBD2. Germline trimming cut 3 bases from V and 5 bases from J; bases unmatched to any gene: 9. The CDR3 extends over 15 amino acids. Germline V CDR1 and CDR2: SGHKS, YYEKEE (reference sequence). CDR3 in DNA: TGTGCCAGCAGCTGGGGCCGGGCTAGCGGGGACGAGCAGTACTTC. Residues: CASSWGRASGDEQYF.

In DNA, the CDR3 is TGTGCCTGGAGTGTACGGCGGGCGGCCAAAAACATTCAGTACTTC. Encoded protein: CAWSVRRAAKNIQYF. The rearrangement uses TRBV30 and TRBJ2-4; TRBD2 might be the D (5 bases). V was pared by 0 bases and J by 1 base, with 10 bases between. Looked up from germline, CDR1 is GTSNPN and CDR2 is SVGIG (reference sequence). CDR3 length: 15 residues.

This chain uses TRBV4-3 with TRBJ1-1; D remains unclear. The CDR3 runs 11 residues. Germline-derived CDR1 and CDR2 are LGHNA and YSLEER. Trimming stripped 4 bases from V and 8 bases from J, with 8 bases between. The CDR3 is CASSLRGEAFF. CDR3 bases: TGCGCCAGCAGCCTCCGAGGGGAAGCTTTCTTT.

The rearrangement uses TRBV7-9 and TRBJ1-4; D perhaps matches TRBD1 (5 bases). The CDR3 consists of 11 residues. Trimming took 8 bases from V and 5 from J, leaving 6 bases between them. Germline CDR1 SEHNR, CDR2 FQNEAQ (reference sequence). This CDR3 reads CASRTNEKLFF. The CDR3 DNA is TGTGCCAGCCGGACAAATGAAAAACTGTTTTTT. The variable domain in full, completed from reference TRBV7-9 and TRBJ1-4, reads DTGVSQNPRHKITKRGQNVTFRCDPISEHNRLYWYRQTLGQGPEFLTYFQNEAQLEKSRLLSDRFSAERPKGSFSTLEIQRTEQGDSAMYLCASRTNEKLFFGSGTQLSVL.

This chain joins TRBV7-3 and TRBJ2-2; 7 bases agree with TRBD1. CDR3 length: 17 amino acids. The germline CDR1 and CDR2 sequences are SGHTA and FQGTGA. V lost 5 bases and J lost 4; bases outside the gene matches: 13. CDR3 region: CASSLWDSRVGTGELFF. CDR3 bases: TGTGCCAGCAGCCTTTGGGACAGCCGCGTTGGCACCGGGGAGCTGTTTTTT.

This clone was picked up one time. The chain recombines TRBV7-9 with TRBJ2-3, with D possibly matching TRBD2 (7 bases). V lost 2 bases, J lost 0 bases, and 15 bases lay in between. The CDR3 is made up of 17 amino acids. CDR1 is SEHNR and CDR2 is FQNEAQ in the germline V gene (reference sequence). Here the CDR3 DNA reads TGTGCCAGCAGCTTAAATCTCGGGGGGCCTAGCACAGATACGCAGTATTTT. Translated, it gives CASSLNLGGPSTDTQYF.

The genes are TRBV27 and TRBJ2-3, with 11 bases matching TRBD2. Germline lookup yields CDR1 MNHEY and CDR2 SMNVEV (reference sequence). V lost 2 bases and J lost 3; bases outside the gene matches: 7. The CDR3 consists of 17 residues. As DNA, the CDR3 is TGTGCCAGCAGTTTAAGGGGGGCTAGCGGGGGGACAGATACGCAGTATTTT. The encoded protein is CASSLRGASGGTDTQYF.

This chain joins TRBV18 and TRBJ1-4, with 10 nucleotides matching TRBD1. Trimming cost V 1 base and J 5 bases; bases outside gene matches: 4. The CDR3 spans 16 residues. CDR1 KGHSH and CDR2 LQKENI come from the germline V gene. The CDR3 protein is CASSPLAGQGNEKLFF. CDR3 in DNA: TGTGCCAGCTCACCACTAGCGGGACAGGGGAATGAAAAACTGTTTTTT.

This chain uses TRBV10-3 with TRBJ1-6; D not resolved. The CDR3 is made up of 13 amino acids. Germline V CDR1 and CDR2: ENHRY, SYGVKD. V gave up 11 bases and J gave up 0 bases, with 8 bases separating them. In DNA, the CDR3 is TGTGCCGGGCGAAGCTCCTATAATTCACCCCTCCACTTT. Translated: CAGRSSYNSPLHF.

The V and J genes are TRBV5-4 and TRBJ2-3; maybe TRBD2 (7 bases). CDR1 is SGHNT, CDR2 YYREEE, per germline (reference sequence). The CDR3 is made up of 14 amino acids. Trimming stripped 4 bases from V and 0 bases from J, with 9 bases between. In DNA, the CDR3 is TGTGCCAGCAGCGGGGGGGCCAGCACAGATACGCAGTATTTT. It codes for CASSGGASTDTQYF.

The chain recombines TRBV29-1 with TRBJ1-2; weak D call: TRBD1 (6 bases). Germline V gives CDR1 SQVTM, CDR2 ANQGSEA. The CDR3 length is 15 residues. Between the trimmed V and J ends, which lost 7 bases and 10 bases, there was a span of 28 bases. The CDR3 is CSAYRQGRGFDDYTF. Here the CDR3 DNA reads TGCAGCGCGTATCGTCAGGGCAGGGGCTTCGACGACTACACCTTC.